This is a list of T cell receptor beta chains from one sample in a study of T cell responses to AZD1222 COVID-19 vaccine. Sequencing used immunoSEQ multiplex PCR; TCRdb keeps in-frame clones, though not all of them. The sample has around 190,000 clones, around nine tenths seen once. Sequencing was performed on peripheral blood, taken 28 days after the second AZD1222 dose. These receptors were taken from an adult who received the AZD1222 COVID-19 vaccine. CDR3s include the opening cysteine and the closing phenylalanine or tryptophan. The D gene is left open where the match is weak. For some rows the clone size is stated as once, few or many, or as a class when expanded; others skip it.

j_gene	abundance	d_gene	v_gene	CDR3aa
TRBJ2-6	few	.	TRBV30	CAWSSSGANVLTF
TRBJ2-3	.	.	TRBV5-1	CASSSGFTSTDTQYF
TRBJ1-5	once	TRBD1	TRBV7-8	CASSPHGTGYQPQHF
TRBJ1-3	.	.	TRBV6-5	CASAGTPGNTIYF
TRBJ2-1	.	.	TRBV10-3	CAITQGVAYEQFF
TRBJ2-7	once	.	TRBV19	CASTPRTGYEQYF
TRBJ1-3	.	.	TRBV5-1	CASSLAGTNTIYF
TRBJ1-5	.	.	TRBV18	CASSPRTDNQPQHF
TRBJ2-6	.	.	TRBV29-1	CSVWLGTPSGANVLTF
TRBJ2-5	.	.	TRBV7-9	CASSLTGKKEETQYF
TRBJ2-7	.	TRBD1	TRBV5-1	CASSLSGQGAYEQYF
TRBJ1-2	.	.	TRBV30	CAWRDGRGYTF
TRBJ2-1	.	.	TRBV14	CASSRSRGGIEQFF
TRBJ2-2	.	TRBD2	TRBV19	CASSSQTSAGELFF
TRBJ1-6	.	.	TRBV19	CASRASGPRGNSPLHF
TRBJ1-3	few	.	TRBV5-1	CASSLEGTSGNTIYF
TRBJ2-1	.	.	TRBV7-8	CASSLVGVSYNEQFF
TRBJ1-2	.	TRBD1	TRBV2	CASKTGDYGYTF
TRBJ2-5	.	.	TRBV7-3	CASSLTSGQETQYF
TRBJ1-2	.	TRBD1	TRBV4-1	CASSPYTGGGYGYTF
TRBJ2-2	.	TRBD2	TRBV19	CASSILSGGTGELFF
TRBJ1-3	.	TRBD1	TRBV5-4	CASSSGQARTGNTIYF